The following is a T cell receptor beta chain sequence with its context. Its antigen is unknown. Germline V CDR1 and CDR2: LNHNV, YYDKDF (reference sequence). This CDR3 is built from 15 residues. The ends were cut back, 0 bases at V and 10 bases at J, with 13 bases in the middle. The data were obtained in a study of cytomegalovirus exposure and HLA in healthy donors. Notes on the study in general: CMV serostatus was the sole immune exposure data available.

The PCR was carried out with 60 Vbeta primers and 13 Jbeta primers. Some clones are missing from TCRdb's copy, which holds only in-frame ones; the method was immunoSEQ multiplex PCR. This table lists approximately 37,000 clones. The sequenced material came from PBMCs. This TCR was sampled from a man aged 35-49 years in good health and CMV-seropositive. The chain uses TRBV15 and TRBJ1-6; no definite D call. CDR3 in amino acids: CATSREASAGSPLHF. The CDR3 nucleotides are TGTGCCACCAGCAGAGAAGCGTCGGCGGGGTCACCCCTCCACTTT.